The T cell receptor beta chain under discussion was sequenced for a study of blood T cell repertoires in COVID-19. Whole-study context: T cells, B-cell-depleted T cells, or PBMCs supplied cDNA or gDNA.

Data came from immunoSEQ multiplex PCR; TCRdb stores just in-frame clones and leaves some out. Of 450,000 to 500,000 clones listed, 70% to 90% were seen once; the top ten hold more than 3%. The count of this clone is one. The source is a human donor in a cohort sampled during active COVID-19. The sample consisted of peripheral blood.

CDR3 in amino acids: CASTGTGGSPGEKLFF. CDR3 bases: TGTGCCAGTACCGGGACAGGGGGCTCTCCAGGTGAAAAACTGTTTTTT. The chain carries TRBV19 and TRBJ1-4, with TRBD1 identical over 12 bases. The CDR3 consists of 16 residues. The V and J ends lost 7 bases and 7 bases, in that order; junction bases with no gene match: 10. The germline CDR1 and CDR2 sequences are LNHDA and SQIVND (reference sequence).